This entry describes one T cell receptor (beta chain). This specimen comes from a study of cytomegalovirus exposure and HLA in healthy donors. Across the whole study: As released early, the data held roughly 85 million unique TCRs from HLA-typed donors.

The germline CDR1 and CDR2 sequences are SGHTA and FQGNSA. The CDR3 contains 13 residues. Trimming took 4 bases from V and 4 from J; bases not matched to a gene: 3. Use of 60 Vbeta and 13 Jbeta primers characterized the PCR. Generated by immunoSEQ multiplex PCR, the TCRdb table keeps only in-frame clones and is missing some. The table lists roughly 190,000 clones, over 70% of them singletons. The chain recombines TRBV7-2 with TRBJ1-1; 7 bases line up with TRBD1. The sample comprised PBMCs. This TCR was sampled from a woman aged 18-35 years in good health and CMV-seronegative. The CDR3 DNA reads as TGTGCCAGCAGCTATAACAGGGGCACTGAAGCTTTCTTT. It encodes CASSYNRGTEAFF.